This TCR beta chain was retrieved from a study of T cell repertoires in cytomegalovirus infection. Study-wide context: From public TCR beta signatures came an indication of both CMV infection and matching HLA type.

TCRdb independently ran MiXCR on the reads; one entry per CDR3 protein. This sample has approximately 300,000 distinct CDR3 sequences; almost 30% occur once, and the top ten carry roughly 20%. The germline V and J ends were trimmed by 1 base and 2 bases, with 9 bases remaining between them. This CDR3 has 14 residues. Germline V CDR1 and CDR2: SGHVS, FNYEAQ. About this clonotype itself: Its antigen remains unidentified.

V gene TRBV7-6 combines with J gene TRBJ2-7; D is unresolved. This receptor was obtained from a human donor in good health (CMV status not recorded). Some clones in this sample may be carry-over from other donors' samples. Sequences were derived from cultured PBMCs, sampled from culture after CMV antigen stimulation. CDR3 in DNA: TGTGCCAGCAGCTTAGGAGAAGGGCCCTACGAGCAGTACTTC. Its protein product is CASSLGEGPYEQYF. The full variable domain, completed using reference TRBV7-6 and TRBJ2-7, is GAGVSQSPRYKVTKRGQDVALRCDPISGHVSLYWYRQALGQGPEFLTYFNYEAQQDKSGLPNDRFSAERPEGSISTLTIQRTEQRDSAMYRCASSLGEGPYEQYFGPGTRLTVT.